The 10 T cell receptor beta chains listed next were all sequenced from one sample in a study of CD8+CD57+ T cells in acquired aplastic anemia. Genomic DNA, the template, was used for profiling of the TCR beta VDJ and CDR3. TCRdb called the reads again in MiXCR, with one record for every CDR3 protein. The sample has hundreds of thousands of distinct CDR3 sequences, approximately 32% seen once. All sequencing subjects had displayed CD8+CD57+ cell expansion on flow cytometry. The specimen was sorted CD4+, CD8+, or CD8+CD57+ T cells (not recorded which) from PBMCs. Source of these receptors: a human donor with aplastic anemia.

This clonotype showed up many times. The chain has TRBV5-1 and TRBJ1-6, with D hard to call. Trimming took 1 base from V and 8 from J, leaving 13 bases between them. Germline CDR1 is SGHRS and CDR2 is YFSETQ. The CDR3 is 15 amino acids. CDR3 protein: CASSLLPGEDSPLHF. The DNA for the CDR3 is TGCGCCAGCAGCTTGCTTCCAGGAGAGGATTCACCCCTCCACTTT.

Here the CDR3 DNA reads TGTGCCAGTAGCATACTAGGCGCCGGGGAGCTGTTTTTT. Protein sequence: CASSILGAGELFF. The chain joins TRBV19 to TRBJ2-2; TRBD2 is a possible D gene (5 bases). Trimming left V 6 bases short and J 6 bases short, with 11 bases between. Germline V CDR1 and CDR2: LNHDA, SQIVND (reference sequence). The CDR3 has 13 amino acids.

This clonotype appeared many times. The chain employs TRBV19 and TRBJ2-3; D gene ambiguous. Trimming stripped 9 bases from V and 2 bases from J, with 12 bases between. Germline CDR1 reads LNHDA; CDR2 reads SQIVND (reference sequence). This CDR3 spans 13 amino acids. The CDR3 loop is CASQLGLTDTQYF. For the CDR3, the DNA is TGTGCCAGCCAGCTTGGTCTCACAGATACGCAGTATTTT.

The V gene is TRBV6-1, the J gene TRBJ1-3; D remains ambiguous. V was shortened by 3 bases and J by 0 bases, with 9 bases between the two germline ends. There are 15 residues in the CDR3. The germline gives CDR1 MNHNS, CDR2 SASEGT. The CDR3, as DNA: TGTGCCAGCAGTGAGAACACTAACTCTGGAAACACCATATATTTT. Its protein is CASSENTNSGNTIYF.

This clonotype was recorded at least ten times. The rearrangement joins TRBV15 to TRBJ2-5; TRBD2 is a possible D gene (5 bases). Germline-derived CDR1 and CDR2 are LNHNV and YYDKDF (reference sequence). The CDR3 sequence is 17 residues long. Trimming left V 0 bases short and J 1 base short, with 15 bases between. The CDR3 reads CATSRDYIRAAQETQYF. CDR3 coding DNA: TGTGCCACCAGCAGAGATTACATCAGAGCGGCCCAAGAGACCCAGTACTTC.

The chain employs TRBV4-3 and TRBJ2-7; D is perhaps TRBD2 (6 bases). CDR1 and CDR2 from the germline V gene are LGHNA and YSLEER. Trimming shortened V by 0 bases and J by 5 bases, and 14 bases separated the two germline ends. The CDR3 is made up of 15 amino acids. In nucleotides, the CDR3 is TGCGCCAGCAGCCAAGATGTAACGGGGGTTAACGAGCAGTACTTC. Its translation: CASSQDVTGVNEQYF.

This clonotype has ten or more counts. CDR3 in DNA: TGCAGTGCTAGACGTAATGAAAAACTGTTTTTT. Protein sequence: CSARRNEKLFF. The V and J genes are TRBV20-1 and TRBJ1-4; D not resolved. CDR1 is DFQATT and CDR2 is SNEGSKA in the germline V gene (reference sequence). The CDR3 is 11 amino acids. The germline V and J ends were trimmed by 2 bases and 4 bases, with 2 bases remaining between them.

J is TRBJ1-6 and V is TRBV28, with 7 bases fitting TRBD1. The V and J ends lost 6 bases and 7 bases, in that order; junction bases with no gene match: 12. In germline, CDR1 is MDHEN, CDR2 SYDVKM. The CDR3 has 16 residues. CDR3 DNA sequence: TGTGCCAGCAGCCAATGGACAGGTGTCATCAATTCACCCCTCCACTTT. It is translated as CASSQWTGVINSPLHF.

As for this clonotype: This could be a read error, since a much larger clone is one nucleotide away. The chain employs TRBV4-1 and TRBJ2-7; TRBD1 matches 9 bases. V gave up 1 base and J gave up 6 bases; unmatched junction bases: 4. Per germline, CDR1 MGHRA and CDR2 YSYEKL. The CDR3 has 14 amino acids. DNA for the CDR3: TGCGCCAGCAGCCAAGGACAGGGGGGCTGCGAGCAGTACTTC. Its translation is CASSQGQGGCEQYF.

V gene TRBV7-3 combines with J gene TRBJ2-1; perhaps D is TRBD1 or TRBD2 (6 bases each). Germline assignment: CDR1 SGHTA and CDR2 FQGTGA. This CDR3 is 15 amino acids long. V was cut by 1 base and J by 5 bases, with 12 bases left in between. Here the CDR3 DNA reads TGTGCCAGCAGCTTAAGGGGGGCTGGGAACAATGAGCAGTTCTTC. This gives the protein CASSLRGAGNNEQFF.